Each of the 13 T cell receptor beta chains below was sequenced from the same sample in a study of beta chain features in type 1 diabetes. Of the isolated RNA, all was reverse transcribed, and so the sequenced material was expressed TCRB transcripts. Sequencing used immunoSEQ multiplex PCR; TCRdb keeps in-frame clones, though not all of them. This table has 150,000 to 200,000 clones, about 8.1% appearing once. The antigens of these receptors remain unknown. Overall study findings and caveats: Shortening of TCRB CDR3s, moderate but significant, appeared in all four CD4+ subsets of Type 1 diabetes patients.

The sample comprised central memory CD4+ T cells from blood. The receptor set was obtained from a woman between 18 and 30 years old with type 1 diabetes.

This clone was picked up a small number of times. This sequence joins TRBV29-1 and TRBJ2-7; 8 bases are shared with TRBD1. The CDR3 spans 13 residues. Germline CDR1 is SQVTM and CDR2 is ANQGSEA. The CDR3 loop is CSGAQKTGDEQYF. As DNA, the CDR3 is TGCAGTGGAGCCCAAAAGACAGGGGACGAGCAGTACTTC.

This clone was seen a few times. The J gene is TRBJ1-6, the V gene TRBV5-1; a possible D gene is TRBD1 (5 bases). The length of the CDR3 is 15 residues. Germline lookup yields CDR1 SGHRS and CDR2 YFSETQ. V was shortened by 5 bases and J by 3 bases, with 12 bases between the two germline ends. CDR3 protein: CASRSGVNYNSPLHF. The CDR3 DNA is TGCGCCAGCAGATCGGGGGTCAACTATAATTCACCCCTCCACTTT.

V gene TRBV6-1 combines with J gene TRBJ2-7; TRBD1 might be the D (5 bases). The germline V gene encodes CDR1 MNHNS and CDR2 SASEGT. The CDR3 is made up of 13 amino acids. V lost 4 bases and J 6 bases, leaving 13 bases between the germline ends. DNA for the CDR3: TGTGCCAGCAGTGCCCACAGGATTCCCGAGCAGTACTTC. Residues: CASSAHRIPEQYF.

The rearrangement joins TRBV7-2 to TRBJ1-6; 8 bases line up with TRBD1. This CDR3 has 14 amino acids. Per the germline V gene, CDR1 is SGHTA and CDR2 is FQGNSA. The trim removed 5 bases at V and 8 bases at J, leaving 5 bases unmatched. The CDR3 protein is CASSPGQVDSPLHF. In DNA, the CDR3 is TGTGCCAGCAGCCCGGGACAGGTAGATTCACCCCTCCACTTT.

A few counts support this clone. Written as DNA, the CDR3 is TGTGCCAGCAGCTCTGCTTGGGGGGGGACCCAGTACTTC. Encoded protein: CASSSAWGGTQYF. This chain links TRBV11-2 with TRBJ2-5; TRBD2 agrees at 7 bases. The V segment lost 4 bases and the J segment 7 bases; nucleotides outside the gene matches: 6. The CDR3 has 13 amino acids. The germline CDR1 and CDR2 sequences are SGHAT and FQNNGV.

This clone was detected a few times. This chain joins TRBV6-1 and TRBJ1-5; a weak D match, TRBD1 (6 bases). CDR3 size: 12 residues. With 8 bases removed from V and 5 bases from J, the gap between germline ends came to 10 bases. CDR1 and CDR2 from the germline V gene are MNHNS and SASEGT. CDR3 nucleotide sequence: TGTGCCAGCCAGGGGTCTTATCAGCCCCAGCATTTT. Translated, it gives CASQGSYQPQHF.

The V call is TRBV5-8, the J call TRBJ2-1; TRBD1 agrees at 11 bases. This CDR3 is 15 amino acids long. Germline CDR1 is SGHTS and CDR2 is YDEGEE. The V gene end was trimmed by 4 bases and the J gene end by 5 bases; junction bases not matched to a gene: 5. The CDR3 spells CASSGGTGGNNEQFF. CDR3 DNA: TGTGCCAGCAGCGGGGGGACAGGGGGAAACAATGAGCAGTTCTTC.

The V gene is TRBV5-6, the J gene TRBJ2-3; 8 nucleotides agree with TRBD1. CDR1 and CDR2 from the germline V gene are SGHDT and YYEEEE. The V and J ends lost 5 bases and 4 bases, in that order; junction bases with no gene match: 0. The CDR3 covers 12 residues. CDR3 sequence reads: CASRTGADTQYF. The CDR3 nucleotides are TGTGCCAGCAGGACAGGGGCAGATACGCAGTATTTT.

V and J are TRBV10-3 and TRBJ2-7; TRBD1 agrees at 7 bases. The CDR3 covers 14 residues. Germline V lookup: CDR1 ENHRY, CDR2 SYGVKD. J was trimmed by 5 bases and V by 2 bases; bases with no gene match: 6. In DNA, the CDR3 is TGTGCCATCAGTGAGCTACAGGGGAACAACGAGCAGTACTTC. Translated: CAISELQGNNEQYF.

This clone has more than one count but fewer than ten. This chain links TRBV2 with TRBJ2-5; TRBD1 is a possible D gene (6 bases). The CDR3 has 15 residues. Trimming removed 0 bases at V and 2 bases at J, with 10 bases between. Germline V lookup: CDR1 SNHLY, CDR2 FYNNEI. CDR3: CASSEATGRQETQYF. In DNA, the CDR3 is TGTGCCAGCAGTGAAGCTACAGGGCGTCAAGAGACCCAGTACTTC.

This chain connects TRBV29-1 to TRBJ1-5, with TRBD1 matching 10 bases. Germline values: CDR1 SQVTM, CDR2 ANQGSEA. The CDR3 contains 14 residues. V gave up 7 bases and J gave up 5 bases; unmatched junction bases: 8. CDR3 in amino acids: CSGGDGTGDQPQHF. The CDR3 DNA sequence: TGCAGCGGGGGTGACGGGACAGGGGATCAGCCCCAGCATTTT.

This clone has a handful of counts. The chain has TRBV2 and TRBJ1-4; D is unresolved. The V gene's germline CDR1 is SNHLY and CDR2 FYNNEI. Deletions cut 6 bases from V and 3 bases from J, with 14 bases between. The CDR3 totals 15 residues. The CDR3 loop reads CASSGGGLANEKLFF. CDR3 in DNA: TGTGCCAGCAGCGGAGGCGGTCTGGCTAATGAAAAACTGTTTTTT.

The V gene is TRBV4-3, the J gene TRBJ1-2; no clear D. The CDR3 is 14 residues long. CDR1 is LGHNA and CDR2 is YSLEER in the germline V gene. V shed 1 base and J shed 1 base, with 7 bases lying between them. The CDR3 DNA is TGCGCCAGCAGCCAAGTCGGTAGTAACTATGGCTACACCTTC. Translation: CASSQVGSNYGYTF.